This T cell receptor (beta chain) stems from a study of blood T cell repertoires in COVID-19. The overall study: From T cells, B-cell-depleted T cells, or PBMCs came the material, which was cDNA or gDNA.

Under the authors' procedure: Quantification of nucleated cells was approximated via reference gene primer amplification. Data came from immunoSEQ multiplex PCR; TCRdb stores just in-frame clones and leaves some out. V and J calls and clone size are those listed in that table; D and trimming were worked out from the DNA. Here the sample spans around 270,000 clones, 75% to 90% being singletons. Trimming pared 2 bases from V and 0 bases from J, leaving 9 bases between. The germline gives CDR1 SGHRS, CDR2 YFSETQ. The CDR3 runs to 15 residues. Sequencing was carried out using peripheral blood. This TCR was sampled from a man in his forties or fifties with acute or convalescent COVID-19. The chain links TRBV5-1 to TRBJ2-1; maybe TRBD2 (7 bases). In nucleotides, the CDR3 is TGCGCCAGCAGCTTTGCGGGGGCCTCCTACAATGAGCAGTTCTTC. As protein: CASSFAGASYNEQFF.